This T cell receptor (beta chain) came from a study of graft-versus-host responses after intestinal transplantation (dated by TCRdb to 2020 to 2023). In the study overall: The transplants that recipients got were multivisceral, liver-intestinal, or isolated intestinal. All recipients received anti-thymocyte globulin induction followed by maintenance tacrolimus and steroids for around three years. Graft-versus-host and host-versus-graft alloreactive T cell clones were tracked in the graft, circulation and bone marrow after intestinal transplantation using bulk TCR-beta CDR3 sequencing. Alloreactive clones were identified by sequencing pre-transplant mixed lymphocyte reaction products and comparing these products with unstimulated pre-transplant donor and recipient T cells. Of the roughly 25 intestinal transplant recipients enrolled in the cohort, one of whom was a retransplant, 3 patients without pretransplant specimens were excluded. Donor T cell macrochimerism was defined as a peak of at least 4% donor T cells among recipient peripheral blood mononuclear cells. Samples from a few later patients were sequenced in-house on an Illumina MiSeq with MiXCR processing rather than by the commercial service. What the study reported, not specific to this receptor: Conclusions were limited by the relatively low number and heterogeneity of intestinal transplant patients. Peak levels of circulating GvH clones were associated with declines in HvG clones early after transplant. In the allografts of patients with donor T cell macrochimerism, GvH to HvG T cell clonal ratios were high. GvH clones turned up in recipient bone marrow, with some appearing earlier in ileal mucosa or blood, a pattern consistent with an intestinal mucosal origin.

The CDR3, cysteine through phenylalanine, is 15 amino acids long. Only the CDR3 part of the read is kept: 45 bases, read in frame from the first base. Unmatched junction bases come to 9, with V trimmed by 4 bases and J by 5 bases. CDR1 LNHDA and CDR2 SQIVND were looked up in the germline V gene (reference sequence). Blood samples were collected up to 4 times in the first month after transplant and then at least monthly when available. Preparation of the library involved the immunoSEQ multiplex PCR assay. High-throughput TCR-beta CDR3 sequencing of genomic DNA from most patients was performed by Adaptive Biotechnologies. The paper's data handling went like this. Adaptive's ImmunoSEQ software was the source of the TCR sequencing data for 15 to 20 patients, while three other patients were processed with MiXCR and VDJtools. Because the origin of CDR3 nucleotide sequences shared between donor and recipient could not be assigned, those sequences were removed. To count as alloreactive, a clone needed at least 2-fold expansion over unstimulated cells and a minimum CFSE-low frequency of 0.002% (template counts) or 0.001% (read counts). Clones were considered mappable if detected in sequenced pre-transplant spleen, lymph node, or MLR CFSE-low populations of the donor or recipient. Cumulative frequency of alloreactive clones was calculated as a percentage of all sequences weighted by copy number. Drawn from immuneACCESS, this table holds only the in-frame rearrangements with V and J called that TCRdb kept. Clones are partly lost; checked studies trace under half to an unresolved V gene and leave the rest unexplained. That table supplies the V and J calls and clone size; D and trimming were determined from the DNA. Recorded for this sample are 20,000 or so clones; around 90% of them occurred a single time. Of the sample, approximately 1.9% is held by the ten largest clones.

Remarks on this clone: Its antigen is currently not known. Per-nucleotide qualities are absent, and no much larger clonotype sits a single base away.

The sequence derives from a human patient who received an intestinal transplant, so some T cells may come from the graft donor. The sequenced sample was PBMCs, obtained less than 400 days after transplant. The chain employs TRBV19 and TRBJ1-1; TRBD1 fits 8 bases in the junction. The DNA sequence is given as TGTGCCAGTAGTAGACACGGACAGGGTGGAACTGAAGCTTTCTTT. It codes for CASSRHGQGGTEAFF.